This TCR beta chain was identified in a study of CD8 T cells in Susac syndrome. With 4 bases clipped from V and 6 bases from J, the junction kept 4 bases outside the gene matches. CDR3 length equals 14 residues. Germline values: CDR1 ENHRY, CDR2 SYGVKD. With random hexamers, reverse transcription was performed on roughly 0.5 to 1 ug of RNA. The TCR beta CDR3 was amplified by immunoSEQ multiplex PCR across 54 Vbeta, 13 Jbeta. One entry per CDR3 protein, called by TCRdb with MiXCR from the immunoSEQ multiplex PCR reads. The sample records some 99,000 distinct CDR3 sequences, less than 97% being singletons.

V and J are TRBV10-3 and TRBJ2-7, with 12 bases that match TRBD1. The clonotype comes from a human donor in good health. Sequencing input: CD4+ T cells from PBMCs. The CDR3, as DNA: TGTGCCATCAGTGGGGGACAGGGGGCCTTCGAGCAGTACTTC. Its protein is CAISGGQGAFEQYF.